This TCR beta chain comes out of a study of cytomegalovirus exposure and HLA in healthy donors. Amplification used 60 Vbeta primers and 13 Jbeta primers. Some clones are missing from TCRdb's copy, which holds only in-frame ones; the method was immunoSEQ multiplex PCR. The sample shows roughly 150,000 clones, around 83% of them seen only once. This CDR3 region has 14 residues. Per the germline V gene, CDR1 is MNHNY and CDR2 is SVGAGI (reference sequence). V lost 0 bases and J 7 bases, leaving 13 bases between the germline ends. This clonotype was sampled from a male donor in good health and CMV-seropositive. The gene calls are TRBV6-6 and TRBJ2-7, with D possibly TRBD2 on 6 matching bases. The sequenced material came from PBMCs. In DNA form, the CDR3 reads TGTGCCAGCAGTTACTCTAGGTCAGGGAGGGAGCAGTACTTC. Translated, it gives CASSYSRSGREQYF.